These 32 T cell receptor beta chains came from one sample sequenced in a study of blood T cell repertoires in COVID-19. The protocol was immunoSEQ multiplex PCR, while the TCRdb copy is restricted to in-frame clones and leaves out a portion. The sample lists under 60,000 clones, about four fifths seen once, with 25% in the top ten. Sequencing used peripheral blood. The receptors stem from a human donor in a cohort sampled during active COVID-19.

V gene TRBV5-1 combines with J gene TRBJ2-1; possibly TRBD1 for D (5 bases). The V and J ends lost 3 bases and 6 bases respectively, with 16 bases between them. Per germline, CDR1 SGHRS and CDR2 YFSETQ. The CDR3 runs to 15 residues. CDR3 bases: TGCGCCAGCAGCTACGGACACCGGCGCGGCAATGAGCAGTTCTTC. Translation gives CASSYGHRRGNEQFF.

This chain joins TRBV7-9 and TRBJ1-5, with a possible D match to TRBD1 (5 bases). Germline CDR1 is SEHNR and CDR2 is FQNEAQ (reference sequence). This CDR3 region has 15 residues. V shed 5 bases and J shed 2 bases, with 13 bases lying between them. This CDR3 reads CASSPGSAGNQPQHF. DNA of the CDR3: TGTGCCAGCAGCCCAGGGTCGGCGGGCAATCAGCCCCAGCATTTT.

This clone occurred once. The chain uses TRBV7-6 and TRBJ2-5; 7 nucleotides align to TRBD2. The V and J ends lost 3 bases and 4 bases, in that order; junction bases with no gene match: 5. From germline, CDR1 is SGHVS and CDR2 FNYEAQ. The CDR3 is made up of 14 amino acids. The CDR3 DNA sequence: TGTGCCAGCAGCTTTCCCATAGCGGGAGAGACCCAGTACTTC. The encoded protein is CASSFPIAGETQYF. The full variable domain, its missing parts supplied by reference TRBV7-6 and TRBJ2-5, is GAGVSQSPRYKVTKRGQDVALRCDPISGHVSLYWYRQALGQGPEFLTYFNYEAQQDKSGLPNDRFSAERPEGSISTLTIQRTEQRDSAMYRCASSFPIAGETQYFGPGTRLLVL.

The V and J genes are TRBV27 and TRBJ2-7, with 11 bases identical to TRBD1. The trim removed 7 bases at V and 4 bases at J, leaving 6 bases unmatched. The CDR3 spans 14 residues. Germline V gene sequence: CDR1 MNHEY, CDR2 SMNVEV (reference sequence). CDR3 sequence reads: CASNGQGAPYEQYF. The DNA for the CDR3 is TGTGCCAGCAATGGACAGGGGGCGCCTTACGAGCAGTACTTC.

The chain carries TRBV6-2 or TRBV6-3 and TRBJ2-7, with 12 bases identical to TRBD2. This CDR3 region has 15 residues. V dropped 6 bases and J dropped 2; count of bases not matched to a gene: 5. CDR1 and CDR2 (germline): MNHEY, SVGEGT. The CDR3 protein is CASSPLAGGTYEQYF. CDR3 coding DNA: TGTGCCAGCAGCCCACTAGCGGGGGGTACCTACGAGCAGTACTTC.

The V gene is TRBV7-2, the J gene TRBJ1-1; D may be TRBD1 (5 bases). Germline lookup yields CDR1 SGHTA and CDR2 FQGNSA. The length of the CDR3 is 14 residues. The ends were cut back, 6 bases at V and 1 base at J, with 12 bases in the middle. CDR3 sequence: CASSLIRANTEAFF. The CDR3 DNA reads TGTGCCAGCAGTTTAATCAGGGCGAACACTGAAGCTTTCTTT.

V usage is TRBV4-2 and J usage is TRBJ2-2; tentative D call: TRBD2 (8 bases). Germline V gene lookup returns CDR1 LGHNA and CDR2 YNFKEQ. With 0 bases removed from V and 4 bases from J, the gap between germline ends came to 15 bases. The CDR3 covers 17 residues. The CDR3 nucleotides are TGTGCCAGCAGCCAAGATCCGGGAGGGGACAGCACCGGGGAGCTGTTTTTT. It encodes CASSQDPGGDSTGELFF.

This chain links TRBV6-1 with TRBJ1-1; 9 positions agree with TRBD1. V dropped 3 bases and J dropped 4; count of bases not matched to a gene: 9. This CDR3 spans 16 amino acids. The germline gives CDR1 MNHNS, CDR2 SASEGT. The chain's CDR3 is CASSDTGTGLSTEAFF. In DNA, the CDR3 is TGTGCCAGCAGTGACACCGGGACAGGGTTAAGCACTGAAGCTTTCTTT.

V and J are TRBV7-2 and TRBJ2-1, with TRBD2 matching over 7 bases. Per the germline V gene, CDR1 is SGHTA and CDR2 is FQGNSA. The CDR3 runs 12 residues. Trimming at V came to 4 bases and at J to 11 bases, leaving 5 bases not matched to a gene. In DNA form, the CDR3 reads TGTGCCAGCAGCTCCCGGACTAGTAAGCAGTTCTTC. Its translation is CASSSRTSKQFF.

The rearrangement joins TRBV27 to TRBJ2-1; 11 nucleotides align to TRBD1. The germline V gene encodes CDR1 MNHEY and CDR2 SMNVEV (reference sequence). This CDR3 contains 18 residues. After removal of 0 bases from V and 0 bases from J, the junction contained 4 bases not matched to a gene. The CDR3 is CASSLSSGTGGSYNEQFF. CDR3 in DNA: TGTGCCAGCAGTTTATCGTCCGGGACAGGGGGCTCCTACAATGAGCAGTTCTTC.

This rearrangement joins TRBV27 to TRBJ2-1; D gene unclear. V was cut by 4 bases and J by 6 bases, with 7 bases left in between. The germline V gene has CDR1 MNHEY and CDR2 SMNVEV (reference sequence). There are 12 residues in the CDR3. CDR3 bases: TGTGCCAGCAGTTATTCGGGCAATGAGCAGTTCTTC. Protein: CASSYSGNEQFF.

The chain combines TRBV4-2 with TRBJ1-5; D gene unclear. This CDR3 comprises 15 residues. Germline values: CDR1 LGHNA, CDR2 YNFKEQ. V lost 3 bases to trimming and J lost 4 bases, with 13 bases between them. As DNA, the CDR3 is TGTGCCAGCAGCCACGAGGGAGGGTGGAATCAGCCCCAGCATTTT. Its translation is CASSHEGGWNQPQHF.

The genes are TRBV4-1 and TRBJ2-5, with 8 bases aligning to TRBD1. Germline CDR1 is MGHRA and CDR2 is YSYEKL. The ends lost 3 bases at V and 5 bases at J; junction bases unmatched: 11. The CDR3 has 16 amino acids. The CDR3 sequence is CASSQLSQGAGETQYF. The CDR3, as DNA: TGCGCCAGCAGCCAGTTATCCCAGGGGGCGGGTGAGACCCAGTACTTC.

The chain uses TRBV4-1 and TRBJ2-1; no clear D gene. Trimming left V 1 base short and J 4 bases short, with 11 bases between. The CDR3 sequence is 15 residues long. The V gene's germline CDR1 is MGHRA and CDR2 YSYEKL. In DNA, the CDR3 is TGCGCCAGCAGCCAAGGGCAGGTAGAGTACAATGAGCAGTTCTTC. Its protein product is CASSQGQVEYNEQFF.

The chain carries TRBV7-9 and TRBJ1-1; D is uncertain. CDR1 is SEHNR, CDR2 FQNEAQ, per germline (reference sequence). V was clipped by 5 bases and J by 0 bases, with 7 bases between them. The CDR3 consists of 13 residues. For the CDR3, the DNA is TGTGCCAGCAGCCTGGACTTGAACACTGAAGCTTTCTTT. Protein sequence: CASSLDLNTEAFF.

The rearrangement joins TRBV2 to TRBJ1-4; 8 nucleotides match TRBD1. CDR1 and CDR2 (germline): SNHLY, FYNNEI. The CDR3 consists of 15 residues. The V gene end was trimmed by 5 bases and the J gene end by 5 bases; junction bases not matched to a gene: 7. Written as DNA, the CDR3 is TGTGCCAGCAGTTTCGGACAGGGCGAAAATGAAAAACTGTTTTTT. This encodes CASSFGQGENEKLFF.

In this sample, this clone turned up once. The rearrangement links TRBV7-9 to TRBJ2-7; TRBD1 aligns across 11 bases. The germline V gene has CDR1 SEHNR and CDR2 FQNEAQ (reference sequence). The CDR3 sequence is 15 residues long. V lost 5 bases, J lost 2 bases, and 5 bases stayed unmatched. The CDR3 sequence: CASSGAGQGAYEQYF. The CDR3 DNA is TGTGCCAGCAGCGGGGCGGGACAGGGGGCCTACGAGCAGTACTTC.

This clone was found a few times. This chain joins TRBV7-2 and TRBJ2-1; TRBD2 matches at 13 bases. Looked up from germline, CDR1 is SGHTA and CDR2 is FQGNSA. The CDR3 length is 19 residues. V gave up 3 bases and J gave up 0 bases; unmatched junction bases: 8. Here the CDR3 DNA reads TGTGCCAGCAGCTTGCTCCGGACTAGCGGGAGACCCTCCTACAATGAGCAGTTCTTC. Translated, it gives CASSLLRTSGRPSYNEQFF.

The gene calls are TRBV4-3 and TRBJ1-2; 8 bases are a match to TRBD1. This CDR3 contains 14 residues. The germline V gene encodes CDR1 LGHNA and CDR2 YSLEER. The V and J ends lost 0 bases and 7 bases, in that order; junction bases with no gene match: 4. As DNA, the CDR3 is TGCGCCAGCAGCCAAGATTCAGGGGGCCTTGGCTACACCTTC. Amino acids: CASSQDSGGLGYTF.

The chain recombines TRBV11-3 with TRBJ2-2; tentatively, D is TRBD2 (5 bases). Trimming took 0 bases from V and 1 from J, leaving 15 bases between them. The CDR3 spans 18 residues. Germline V CDR1 and CDR2: SGHNT, YENEEA. The CDR3 sequence is CASSLDQVGRMNTGELFF. The DNA for the CDR3 is TGTGCCAGCAGCTTAGACCAGGTGGGGAGAATGAACACCGGGGAGCTGTTTTTT.

This chain joins TRBV5-1 and TRBJ2-1; 11 nucleotides line up with TRBD1. CDR1 is SGHRS, CDR2 YFSETQ, per germline. Trimming cost V 4 bases and J 5 bases; bases outside gene matches: 5. This CDR3 region has 15 residues. In nucleotides, the CDR3 is TGCGCCAGCAGCACCGGGACAGGGGGTAACAATGAGCAGTTCTTC. Amino acids: CASSTGTGGNNEQFF.

The J gene is TRBJ2-1, the V gene TRBV29-1, with 10 bases identical to TRBD2. With 3 bases clipped from V and 5 bases from J, the junction kept 10 bases outside the gene matches. This CDR3 comprises 16 residues. The germline V gene has CDR1 SQVTM and CDR2 ANQGSEA. The CDR3 nucleotides are TGCAGCGTTGAGCCCCTCGAGAGCGGGAGGGACAATGAGCAGTTCTTC. Its translation: CSVEPLESGRDNEQFF.

The CDR3 sequence is CASRTGGTEAFF. CDR3 DNA sequence: TGTGCCAGCAGGACAGGGGGCACTGAAGCTTTCTTT. The chain employs TRBV28 and TRBJ1-1; 9 bases map to TRBD1. The V gene's germline CDR1 is MDHEN and CDR2 SYDVKM. The CDR3 is 12 residues long. Trimming took 6 bases from V and 4 from J; bases not matched to a gene: 0.

This chain joins TRBV7-2 and TRBJ2-5; 7 bases line up with TRBD1. CDR3 length: 17 amino acids. The V gene end was trimmed by 5 bases and the J gene end by 1 base; junction bases not matched to a gene: 13. Looked up from germline, CDR1 is SGHTA and CDR2 is FQGNSA. For the CDR3, the DNA is TGTGCCAGCAGCCTAGGGTGGCTAGGGGGCTTCCAAGAGACCCAGTACTTC. This codes for CASSLGWLGGFQETQYF.

The rearrangement joins TRBV24-1 to TRBJ2-5, with D tentatively TRBD2 (6 bases). Germline CDR1 reads KGHDR; CDR2 reads SFDVKD. This CDR3 is built from 16 residues. The V end was cut by 4 bases, the J end by 5 bases, with 19 bases between. CDR3 loop: CATSDPDGGYMETQYF. Here the CDR3 DNA reads TGTGCCACCAGTGACCCTGATGGAGGGTATATGGAGACCCAGTACTTC.

The chain employs TRBV3-1 (or the pseudogene TRBV3-2) and TRBJ2-7, with 8 bases fitting TRBD1. J lost 4 bases, V lost 5 bases, and 10 bases had no gene match. Looked up from germline, CDR1 is LGHDT and CDR2 is YNNKEL (reference sequence). This CDR3 contains 15 residues. For the CDR3, the DNA is TGTGCCAGCAGCTACGGACAGGGAGGAGTATACGAGCAGTACTTC. Translation gives CASSYGQGGVYEQYF.

CDR3 sequence: CASRVTGEDRKLFF. The CDR3, as DNA: TGCGCCAGCAGGGTGACAGGGGAAGACAGAAAACTGTTTTTT. The rearrangement uses TRBV10-2 and TRBJ1-4; 8 nucleotides align to TRBD1. Germline CDR1 reads WSHSY; CDR2 reads SAAADI. The CDR3 has 14 residues. V gave up 6 bases and J gave up 10 bases; unmatched junction bases: 10.

The chain uses TRBV29-1 and TRBJ1-1; TRBD1 agrees at 7 bases. The CDR3 loop spans 13 amino acids. Trimming took 8 bases from V and 4 from J; bases not matched to a gene: 10. In germline, CDR1 is SQVTM, CDR2 ANQGSEA. The CDR3 protein is CSPSRGTATEAFF. The CDR3, as DNA: TGCAGCCCCTCTCGGGGGACAGCCACTGAAGCTTTCTTT.

The V gene is TRBV15, the J gene TRBJ2-5, with 10 bases that match TRBD2. The CDR3 is made up of 14 amino acids. CDR1 and CDR2 (germline): LNHNV, YYDKDF (reference sequence). Unmatched junction bases numbered 8, after V lost 8 bases and J lost 5 bases. The chain's CDR3 is CATRLAGGWETQYF. The CDR3 DNA sequence: TGTGCCACCCGATTAGCGGGGGGCTGGGAGACCCAGTACTTC.

The chain carries TRBV7-2 and TRBJ2-2; no clear D gene. The germline V gene has CDR1 SGHTA and CDR2 FQGNSA. V lost 5 bases, J lost 4 bases, and 17 bases lay in between. This CDR3 is 16 amino acids long. The DNA of the CDR3 is TGTGCCAGCAGCCCCTTTTCAACAGCCTCCACCGGGGAGCTGTTTTTT. It codes for CASSPFSTASTGELFF.

The chain is built from TRBV15 and TRBJ2-1; possibly TRBD2 for D (5 bases). The germline V gene encodes CDR1 LNHNV and CDR2 YYDKDF (reference sequence). V was clipped by 2 bases and J by 0 bases, with 8 bases between them. The CDR3 consists of 15 residues. The CDR3: CATSRQGSSYNEQFF. The CDR3 nucleotides read TGTGCCACCAGCAGACAAGGGAGCTCCTACAATGAGCAGTTCTTC.

V and J are TRBV27 and TRBJ2-5; 7 nucleotides line up with TRBD2. CDR1 is MNHEY and CDR2 is SMNVEV in the germline V gene (reference sequence). The CDR3 loop spans 16 amino acids. After removal of 0 bases from V and 4 bases from J, the junction contained 8 bases not matched to a gene. The CDR3 sequence is CASSLSPAGPPETQYF. The CDR3 nucleotides are TGTGCCAGCAGTTTATCTCCAGCGGGACCCCCAGAGACCCAGTACTTC.